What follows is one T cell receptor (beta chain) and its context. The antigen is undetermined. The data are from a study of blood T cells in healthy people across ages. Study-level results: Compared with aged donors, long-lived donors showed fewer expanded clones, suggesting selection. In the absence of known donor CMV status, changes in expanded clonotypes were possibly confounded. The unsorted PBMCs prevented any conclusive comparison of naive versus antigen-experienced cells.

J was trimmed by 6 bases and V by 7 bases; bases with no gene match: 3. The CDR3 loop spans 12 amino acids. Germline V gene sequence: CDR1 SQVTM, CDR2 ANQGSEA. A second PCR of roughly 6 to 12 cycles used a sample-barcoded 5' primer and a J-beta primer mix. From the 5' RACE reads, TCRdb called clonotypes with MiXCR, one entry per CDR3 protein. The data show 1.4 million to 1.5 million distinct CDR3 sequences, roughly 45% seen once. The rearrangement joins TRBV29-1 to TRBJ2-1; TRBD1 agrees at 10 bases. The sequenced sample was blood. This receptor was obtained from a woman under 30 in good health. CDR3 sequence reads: CSGGDRGNEQFF. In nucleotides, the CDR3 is TGCAGCGGGGGGGACAGGGGCAATGAGCAGTTCTTC.